The 4 T cell receptor beta chains listed next were all sequenced from one sample in a study of Graves' ophthalmopathy and Graves' hyperthyroidism. Researchers took RNA transcripts and amplified TCR beta CDR3 regions from them. HTBI primers were used in a first-round RT-PCR, which preceded a second-round multiplex PCR. MiXCR, run by TCRdb on the multiplex PCR reads, gives a single entry per CDR3 protein. Of about 700,000 distinct CDR3 sequences in the sample, about 44% were seen once. Input material: peripheral blood. These receptors all stem from an adult man with Graves' ophthalmopathy.

The rearrangement uses TRBV30 and TRBJ1-2; D is unresolved. Looked up from germline, CDR1 is GTSNPN and CDR2 is SVGIG (reference sequence). The germline V and J ends were trimmed by 7 bases and 6 bases, with 15 bases remaining between them. The CDR3 is 12 residues long. The CDR3 region has the DNA TGTGCCTTGAGATCGTTTGAAGATGGCTACACCTTC. It encodes CALRSFEDGYTF.

The J gene is TRBJ1-1, the V gene TRBV12-3 or TRBV12-4; 8 nucleotides agree with TRBD1. This CDR3 contains 15 residues. Trimming removed 5 bases from V and 4 bases from J; junction bases left unmatched: 9. As DNA, the CDR3 is TGTGCCAGCAGTCCATGGACAGGGCGGATCACTGAAGCTTTCTTT. Its translation: CASSPWTGRITEAFF.

This clonotype was seen more than once but under ten times. This chain connects TRBV20-1 to TRBJ2-7, with 11 bases lining up with TRBD1. CDR1 and CDR2 from the germline V gene are DFQATT and SNEGSKA (reference sequence). The CDR3 covers 14 residues. V was clipped by 6 bases and J by 4 bases; unmatched bases: 8. This CDR3 is CSAETGQGVYEQYF. The CDR3, as DNA: TGCAGTGCCGAGACGGGACAGGGGGTTTACGAGCAGTACTTC.

The DNA of the CDR3 is TGTGCCATCAGTGGTGGAGGGGGGGCACCTGAAGCTTTCTTT. Translation: CAISGGGGAPEAFF. The J gene is TRBJ1-1, the V gene TRBV10-3; D might be TRBD1 (6 bases). The CDR3 covers 14 residues. The germline CDR1 and CDR2 sequences are ENHRY and SYGVKD. V lost 4 bases to trimming and J lost 6 bases, with 15 bases between them.